These T cell receptor beta chains were read from a single sample in a study of shared clonotypes between healthy human individuals. Clones were sequenced by immunoSEQ multiplex PCR, and TCRdb holds only the in-frame ones, with some missing. The profile covers 190,000 or so clones, with 65% to 80% appearing a single time and 10% taken by the ten largest. Sequencing was done on a sample of memory CD4+ T cells sorted from blood. These receptors all come from a man aged 25 to 45 in good health. Each CDR3 is given with its conserved first and last residue. The D gene is left open where the match is weak. Size is stated for part of the rows, as once, few or many counts, or as a class when the clone is expanded.

d_gene: NA
j_gene: TRBJ2-2
v_gene: TRBV15
abundance: NA
CDR3nt: TGTGCCACCAGCAGACAGTTGACCGGGGAGCTGTTTTTT
CDR3aa: CATSRQLTGELFF

d_gene: NA
j_gene: TRBJ2-3
v_gene: TRBV7-8
abundance: many
CDR3nt: TGTGCCAGCAGCTTGCATATAGATACGCAGTATTTT
CDR3aa: CASSLHIDTQYF

d_gene: NA
j_gene: TRBJ1-2
v_gene: TRBV7-2
abundance: few
CDR3nt: TGTGCCAGCAGCTTAGGGGGGGACCGTAGGGGCTACACCTTC
CDR3aa: CASSLGGDRRGYTF

d_gene: NA
j_gene: TRBJ2-3
v_gene: TRBV2
abundance: few
CDR3nt: TGTGCCAGCAATCCCGGGGGAGGATCAGATACGCAGTATTTT
CDR3aa: CASNPGGGSDTQYF

d_gene: TRBD1
j_gene: TRBJ2-5
v_gene: TRBV7-2
abundance: NA
CDR3nt: TGTGCCAGCAGCCGGGGACAGAAAGAGACCCAGTACTTC
CDR3aa: CASSRGQKETQYF

d_gene: TRBD2
j_gene: TRBJ2-7
v_gene: TRBV7-9
abundance: NA
CDR3nt: TGTGCCAGCAGCTTATCGACTAGCTTAGCGAACTACGAGCAGTACTTC
CDR3aa: CASSLSTSLANYEQYF

d_gene: NA
j_gene: TRBJ2-7
v_gene: TRBV5-6
abundance: few
CDR3nt: TGTGCCAGCAGCTTGACTGCAGGGTCCTACGAGCAGTACTTC
CDR3aa: CASSLTAGSYEQYF

d_gene: NA
j_gene: TRBJ2-3
v_gene: TRBV10-3
abundance: NA
CDR3nt: TGTGCCATCAGTGAGTCTGAAACAGGCACAGATACGCAGTATTTT
CDR3aa: CAISESETGTDTQYF

d_gene: NA
j_gene: TRBJ2-2
v_gene: TRBV7-6
abundance: NA
CDR3nt: TGTGCCAGCAGCTTACAGGGATCCTCCGGGGAGCTGTTTTTT
CDR3aa: CASSLQGSSGELFF

d_gene: TRBD1
j_gene: TRBJ2-7
v_gene: TRBV6-5
abundance: NA
CDR3nt: TGTGCCAGCAGTTTCACTAGGACAGGGGTTAACTACGAGCAGTACTTC
CDR3aa: CASSFTRTGVNYEQYF

d_gene: NA
j_gene: TRBJ1-5
v_gene: TRBV4-2
abundance: NA
CDR3nt: TGTGCCAGCAGCCCCCAGCCGCAGCCCAATCAGCCCCAGCATTTT
CDR3aa: CASSPQPQPNQPQHF

d_gene: NA
j_gene: TRBJ2-5
v_gene: TRBV10-3
abundance: few
CDR3nt: TGTGCCATCAGCCCGGGACAACAAGAGACCCAGTACTTC
CDR3aa: CAISPGQQETQYF

d_gene: NA
j_gene: TRBJ1-1
v_gene: TRBV27
abundance: NA
CDR3nt: TGTGCCAGCAGCCGTCGGGCGGAGAACACTGAAGCTTTCTTT
CDR3aa: CASSRRAENTEAFF

d_gene: TRBD1
j_gene: TRBJ1-4
v_gene: TRBV30
abundance: NA
CDR3nt: TGTGCCTGGAGTAAAGGCGGGACAGGAAATGAAAAACTGTTTTTT
CDR3aa: CAWSKGGTGNEKLFF